This TCR beta chain was recorded in a study of T cells in Graves' hyperthyroidism and ophthalmopathy. Study outcomes and limitations: Most expanded thyroid clonotypes above 0.001 recurred in blood.

Patients between 18 and 65 years old had hyperthyroidism, newly diagnosed and lasting under 2 months. Those patients with uncontrolled infection, other autoimmune disease, pregnancy or lactation were excluded. Clinical symptoms, serum thyroxine, TRAb, thyroid ultrasound and orbital computed tomography established diagnosis. This clonotype has only a few counts. The antigen is not known. Amplified TCR beta CDR3 regions derived from RNA transcripts. The study used the HTBI primer set for a first-round RT-PCR of the TCR CDR3. Each CDR3 protein gets one entry after TCRdb re-called the multiplex PCR reads with MiXCR. Of around 300,000 distinct CDR3 sequences in the sample, roughly 13% were seen once. The CDR3 is 17 amino acids. The germline CDR1 and CDR2 sequences are SQVTM and ANQGSEA. J lost 0 bases, V lost 1 base, and 11 bases had no gene match.

Sequencing input: blood. The TCR originated in a young woman with Graves' hyperthyroidism. This rearrangement joins TRBV29-1 to TRBJ2-7; 8 bases map to TRBD2. The CDR3, as DNA: TGCAGCGTTGAAGGGGTGCGGGGGGAAATGAGCTCCTACGAGCAGTACTTC. Translating it yields CSVEGVRGEMSSYEQYF.